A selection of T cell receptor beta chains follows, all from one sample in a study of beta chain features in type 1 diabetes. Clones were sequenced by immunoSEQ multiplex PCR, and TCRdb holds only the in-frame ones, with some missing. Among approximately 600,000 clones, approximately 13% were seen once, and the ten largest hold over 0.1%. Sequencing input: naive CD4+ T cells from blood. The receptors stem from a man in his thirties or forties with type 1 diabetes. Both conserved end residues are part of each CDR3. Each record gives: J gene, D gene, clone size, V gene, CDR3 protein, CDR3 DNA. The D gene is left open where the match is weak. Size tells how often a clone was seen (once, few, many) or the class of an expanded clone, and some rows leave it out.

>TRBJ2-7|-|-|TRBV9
CASSIRGDSYEQYF
TGTGCCAGCAGCATAAGGGGGGACTCCTACGAGCAGTACTTC
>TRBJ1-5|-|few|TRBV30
CAWSGGNSNQPQHF
TGTGCCTGGAGTGGAGGGAATAGCAATCAGCCCCAGCATTTT
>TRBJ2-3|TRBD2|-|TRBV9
CASSQGLAATDTQYF
TGTGCCAGCAGCCAAGGCCTAGCGGCCACAGATACGCAGTATTTT
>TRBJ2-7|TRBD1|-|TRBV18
CASSLGQGSSYEQYF
TGTGCCAGCTCATTGGGACAGGGCTCATCCTACGAGCAGTACTTC
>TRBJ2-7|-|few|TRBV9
CASSVGMGPYEQYF
TGTGCCAGCAGCGTAGGGATGGGTCCCTACGAGCAGTACTTC
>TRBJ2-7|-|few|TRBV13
CASSFRVGRGQNEQYF
TGTGCCAGCAGCTTCCGAGTGGGGCGAGGGCAAAACGAGCAGTACTTC
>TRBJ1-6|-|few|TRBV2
CASSGEMRGDLYNSPLHF
TGTGCCAGCAGTGGCGAAATGCGAGGGGACCTCTATAATTCACCCCTCCACTTT
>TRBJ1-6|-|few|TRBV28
CASRAPGGPLHF
TGTGCCAGCAGGGCTCCAGGAGGGCCCCTCCACTTT
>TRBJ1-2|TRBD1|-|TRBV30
CAWWTGNGYTF
TGTGCCTGGTGGACAGGGAATGGCTACACCTTC
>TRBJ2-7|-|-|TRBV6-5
CASSPPGPIYEQYF
TGTGCCAGCAGTCCACCGGGACCAATTTACGAGCAGTACTTC
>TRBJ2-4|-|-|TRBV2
CASSEEGHVNIQYF
TGTGCCAGCAGTGAAGAGGGGCACGTAAACATTCAGTACTTC
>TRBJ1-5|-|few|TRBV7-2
CASSLAPGRVDQPQHF
TGTGCCAGCAGCTTAGCGCCGGGAAGGGTCGATCAGCCCCAGCATTTT
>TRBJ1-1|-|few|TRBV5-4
CASSLGSGDLNTEAFF
TGTGCCAGCAGCTTGGGTTCAGGGGATTTGAACACTGAAGCTTTCTTT
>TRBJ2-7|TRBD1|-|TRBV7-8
CASSSTGGSREQYF
TGTGCCAGCAGCTCGACAGGGGGGTCGCGGGAGCAGTACTTC
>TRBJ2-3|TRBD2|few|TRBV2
CASFPGGSDTQYF
TGTGCCAGCTTCCCGGGGGGTTCGGATACGCAGTATTTT
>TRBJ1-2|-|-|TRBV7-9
CASTLDINYGYTF
TGTGCCAGCACCCTCGACATTAACTATGGCTACACCTTC
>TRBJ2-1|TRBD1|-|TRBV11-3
CASSLEDREQFF
TGTGCCAGCAGCTTAGAGGACAGGGAGCAGTTCTTC
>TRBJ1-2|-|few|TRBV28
CASTAHTGTYGYTF
TGTGCCAGCACCGCTCATACAGGCACCTATGGCTACACCTTC
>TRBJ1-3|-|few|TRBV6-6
CASSSAGPGNTIYF
TGTGCCAGCAGTTCCGCGGGACCAGGAAACACCATATATTTT
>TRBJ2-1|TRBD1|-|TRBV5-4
CASYTDRGRYNEQFF
TGTGCCAGCTACACGGACAGGGGGAGATACAATGAGCAGTTCTTC
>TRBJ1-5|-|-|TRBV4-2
CASSQDPLQRNQPQHF
TGTGCCAGCAGCCAAGACCCCTTACAGAGAAATCAGCCCCAGCATTTT
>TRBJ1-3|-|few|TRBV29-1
CSVSSGISGNTIYF
TGCAGCGTTTCCTCCGGGATTTCTGGAAACACCATATATTTT
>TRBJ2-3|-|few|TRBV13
CASSLMTDTQYF
TGTGCCAGCAGCTTAATGACAGATACGCAGTATTTT
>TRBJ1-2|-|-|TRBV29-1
CSVQRAQGGGYGYTF
TGCAGCGTTCAAAGGGCACAGGGTGGGGGCTATGGCTACACCTTC
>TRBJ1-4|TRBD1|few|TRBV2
CASSAGQGNEKLFF
TGTGCCAGCAGTGCTGGACAGGGGAATGAAAAACTGTTTTTT
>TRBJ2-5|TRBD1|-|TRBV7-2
CASSKTGQGAGETQYF
TGTGCCAGCAGCAAAACCGGACAGGGGGCAGGAGAGACCCAGTACTTC
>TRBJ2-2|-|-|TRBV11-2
CASSIDLANTGELFF
TGTGCCAGCAGCATTGACTTAGCGAACACCGGGGAGCTGTTTTTT
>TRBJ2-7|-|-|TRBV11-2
CASRVQGRASYEQYF
TGTGCCAGCAGGGTACAGGGAAGGGCATCCTACGAGCAGTACTTC